This record covers a single T cell receptor (beta chain). The antigen is not known. The gene names given are mouse names. Coverage ceases 4 residues before the CDR3 finishes, and the germline J gene fills in the end. These data come from a study of CD8+ T cells in alopecia areata. Study as a whole: Grafts of skin from C3H/HeJ donors aged about 6-13 months with spontaneous alopecia went to female C3H/HeJ mice aged roughly 7-10 weeks.

Sequencing relied on a cDNA template that was reverse transcribed from extracted RNA. TCRdb's copy holds only in-frame clones and misses some; the assay was immunoSEQ multiplex PCR. Recorded here are around 290,000 clones, none singletons. The authors sorted pooled cutaneous lymph node cells using CD4, CD8alpha, NKG2D, NKG2ACE and other markers. Germline CDR1 is NSQYPW and CDR2 is LRSPGD (reference sequence). V lost 3 bases and J lost 0; bases outside the gene matches: 3. This CDR3 comprises 16 residues. Study-level findings and limits: Clarity of TCR sharing across patients fell short of that in mice, possibly HLA-related.

This rearrangement joins TRBV1 to TRBJ2-3; TRBD2 agrees at 10 bases. This receptor was taken from a C3H/HeJ mouse with alopecia areata. The mouse strain carries the MHC haplotype H2-k. The sequenced sample was CD4+ T cells sorted from a lymph node. CDR3 residues: CTCSAPDWGSAETLYF. The CDR3 bases that were read are TGCACCTGCAGTGCCCCGGACTGGGGGAGTGCAGAA.